This TCR beta chain was identified during a study of blood T cells in healthy people across ages. The CDR3 consists of 13 residues. The V gene lost 8 bases and the J gene lost 5 bases, with 15 bases spanning the gap. Each donor was a healthy Caucasian individual from Russia, aged roughly 6 to 95. There were at least 5.5 micrograms of total RNA extracted from every sample. As to this clonotype: This may arise from a read error, as a much more abundant clone is one base away.

A J-beta primer mix and a sample-barcoded 5' primer were used in a second PCR of roughly 6 to 12 cycles. Each of the cDNA molecules was tagged by a template-switch adaptor with 12 random nucleotides. TCRdb recomputed calls from the 5' RACE reads with MiXCR, one row per CDR3 protein. The sample has some 880,000 distinct CDR3 sequences, around 36% seen once; the top ten hold approximately 12%. The chain links TRBV12-3 or TRBV12-4 to TRBJ2-5; D ambiguous. Sequences were obtained from blood. This TCR came from a man aged 18 to 30 in good health. The CDR3 spells CASGVGLVETQYF. The CDR3 DNA sequence: TGTGCCAGCGGAGTGGGCTTGGTTGAGACCCAGTACTTC.